The present T cell receptor (beta chain) was sequenced within a study of control samples from healthy donors and cancer patients. Libraries were prepared by immunoSEQ multiplex PCR; TCRdb keeps only in-frame clonotypes and omits some of them. The table has 250,000 to 300,000 clones, almost 85% seen once. The CDR3 totals 13 residues. V shed 6 bases and J shed 9 bases, with 15 bases lying between them. Germline CDR1 is LNHDA and CDR2 is SQIVND (reference sequence). This chain joins TRBV19 and TRBJ2-1; TRBD1 is a possible D gene (5 bases). This clonotype was sampled from a woman in her fifties or sixties with lung cancer. Sequenced input: PBMCs. CDR3 sequence (DNA): TGTGCCAGTAGCATAAAGGGGTGGGGTGAGCAGTTCTTC. It translates to CASSIKGWGEQFF.